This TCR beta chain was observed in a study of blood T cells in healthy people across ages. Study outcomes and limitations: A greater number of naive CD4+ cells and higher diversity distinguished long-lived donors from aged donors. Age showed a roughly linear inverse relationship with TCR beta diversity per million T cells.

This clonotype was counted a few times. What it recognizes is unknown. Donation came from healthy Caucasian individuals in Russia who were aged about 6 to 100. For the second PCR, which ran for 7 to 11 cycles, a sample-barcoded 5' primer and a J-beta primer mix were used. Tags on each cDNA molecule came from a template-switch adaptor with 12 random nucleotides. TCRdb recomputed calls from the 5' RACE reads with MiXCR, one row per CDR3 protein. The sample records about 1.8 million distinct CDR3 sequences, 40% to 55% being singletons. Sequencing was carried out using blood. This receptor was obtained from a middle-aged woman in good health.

DNA of the CDR3: TGTGCCAGCAGCCAGAGAAGGGGGGACGGCAATCAGCCCCAGCATTTT. Amino acid sequence: CASSQRRGDGNQPQHF. V and J are TRBV16 and TRBJ1-5; a weak D match, TRBD1 (6 bases). Germline-derived CDR1 and CDR2 are KGHSY and FQNENV. V was shortened by 3 bases and J by 2 bases, with 14 bases between the two germline ends. The CDR3 has 16 amino acids. Looking up the rest from reference TRBV16 and TRBJ1-5 gives the full variable domain: GEEVAQTPKHLVRGEGQKAKLYCAPIKGHSYVFWYQQVLKNEFKFLISFQNENVFDETGMPKERFSAKCLPNSPCSLEIQATKLEDSAVYFCASSQRRGDGNQPQHFGDGTRLSIL.